This T cell receptor (beta chain) was recorded in a study of blood T cell repertoires in COVID-19. This clone was detected once. Sequenced by immunoSEQ multiplex PCR; TCRdb stores in-frame clones only, minus some. This sample has around 18,000 clones; 77% occur once, and the top ten carry roughly 15%. Looked up from germline, CDR1 is MGHRA and CDR2 is YSYEKL. The CDR3 consists of 16 residues. Trimming at V came to 0 bases and at J to 6 bases, leaving 8 bases not matched to a gene. The sample was peripheral blood. The rearrangement joins TRBV4-1 to TRBJ2-1; 7 positions match TRBD2. The origin of this receptor is a man aged 65 to 85 with COVID-19, enrolled during active disease. The CDR3 here is CASSQDLRGGFNEQFF. CDR3 sequence (DNA): TGCGCCAGCAGCCAAGATCTGAGGGGAGGGTTCAATGAGCAGTTCTTC.